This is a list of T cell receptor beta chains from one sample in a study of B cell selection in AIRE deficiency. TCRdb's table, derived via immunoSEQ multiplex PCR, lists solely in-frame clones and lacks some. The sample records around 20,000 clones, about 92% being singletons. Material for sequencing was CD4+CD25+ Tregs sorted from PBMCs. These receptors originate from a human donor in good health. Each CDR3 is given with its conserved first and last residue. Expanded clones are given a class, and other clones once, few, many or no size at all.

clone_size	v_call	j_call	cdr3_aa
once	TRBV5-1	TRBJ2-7	CASSLTAHEQYF
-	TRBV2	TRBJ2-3	CASSSGPLGTDTQYF
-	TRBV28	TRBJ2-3	CASKLAADTQYF
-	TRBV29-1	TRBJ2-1	CSVARTIYNEQFF
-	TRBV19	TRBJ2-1	CASSTRASSYNEQFF
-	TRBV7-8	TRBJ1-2	CASSRGERGYTF
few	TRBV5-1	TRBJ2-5	CASRLGTAGGETQYF
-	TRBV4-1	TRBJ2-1	CASSRSRGTGGFYNEQFF
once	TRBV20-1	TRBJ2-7	CSAGRNYEQYF
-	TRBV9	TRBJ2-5	CASSVTGTLKETQYF
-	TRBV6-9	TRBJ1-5	CASSSGRPSNQPQHF
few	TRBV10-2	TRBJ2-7	CANPGQGAHEQYF
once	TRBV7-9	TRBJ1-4	CASSRWAPTNEKLFF
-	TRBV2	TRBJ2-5	CASSPRLAVQETQYF
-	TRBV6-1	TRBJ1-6	CASSAIGDSPLHF
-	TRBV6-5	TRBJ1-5	CASSSPGQLQPQHF
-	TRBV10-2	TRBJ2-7	CASLGGTDSRVHF
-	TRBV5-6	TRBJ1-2	CASSLVGGSNYGYTF
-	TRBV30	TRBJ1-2	CAWRGLNYGYTF